The rows below give T cell receptor beta chains drawn from one sample of a study of T cell changes during pregnancy in multiple sclerosis. The repertoire was sequenced with immunoSEQ multiplex PCR; TCRdb's copy has only in-frame clones and lacks some. The sample lists 50,000 to 60,000 clones, 85% to 90% occurring once. Sequencing used CD4+ T cells from peripheral blood mononuclear cells, obtained in the first trimester of pregnancy. These receptors were taken from a female donor with multiple sclerosis, enrolled in a pregnancy study. Each CDR3 is given with its conserved first and last residue. A D gene is named only where the DNA matches it firmly. Expanded clones get a size class; other rows say once, few or many, or leave the size out.

.	few	TRBV6-5	TRBJ1-5	TGTGCCAGCAGCGACGGGGTTGGCCAGCCCCAGCATTTT	CASSDGVGQPQHF
.	.	TRBV9	TRBJ1-2	TGTGCCAGCAGCGTAGCCCCCCGTTATAACTATGGCTACACCTTC	CASSVAPRYNYGYTF
.	few	TRBV14	TRBJ1-6	TGTGCCAGCAGCCGAATCCCGGGACAAGGGAATTCACCCCTCCACTTT	CASSRIPGQGNSPLHF
.	.	TRBV5-1	TRBJ1-1	TGCGCCAGCAGCCGCAGGTTCTTATCGAACACTGAAGCTTTCTTT	CASSRRFLSNTEAFF
.	.	TRBV30	TRBJ1-5	TGTGCCTGGAGTGTCGGAACAGGCGGTCAGCCCCAGCATTTT	CAWSVGTGGQPQHF
.	once	TRBV6-6	TRBJ1-2	TGTGCCAGCACCAACACCGACAGCCACTATGGCTACACCTTC	CASTNTDSHYGYTF
TRBD2	.	TRBV5-4	TRBJ2-7	TGTGCCAGCAGCCTAGGACTAGCGGGTGCCTACGAGCAGTACTTC	CASSLGLAGAYEQYF
TRBD2	.	TRBV27	TRBJ2-2	TGTGCCAGCAGCCCTGGACTAGCGAACACCGGGGAGCTGTTTTTT	CASSPGLANTGELFF
.	.	TRBV9	TRBJ2-3	TGTGCCAGCAGCGTAGGACAGGGCACAGATACGCAGTATTTT	CASSVGQGTDTQYF
.	.	TRBV7-9	TRBJ1-1	TGTGCCAGCATCCAAACGGGGACTGAAGCTTTCTTT	CASIQTGTEAFF
TRBD1	.	TRBV29-1	TRBJ1-2	TGCAGCGTTGTGACAGGGAGTCGTGGCTACACCTTC	CSVVTGSRGYTF
TRBD2	.	TRBV7-8	TRBJ2-1	TGTGCCAGCAGCTCCGTATGGGGACTAGGATACAATGAGCAGTTCTTC	CASSSVWGLGYNEQFF
.	.	TRBV4-2	TRBJ2-7	TGTGCCAGCAGCCAGGCACCGGGACAGGGGACTAGCGGATCCTACGAGCAGTACTTC	CASSQAPGQGTSGSYEQYF
.	.	TRBV27	TRBJ2-2	TGTGCCAGCAGTTTTGCTATAGGGGCTGGCTTCGGGGAGCTGTTTTTT	CASSFAIGAGFGELFF
TRBD2	.	TRBV7-3	TRBJ2-5	TGTGCCAGCAGTAAGCGGGGGGATTCGGAGACCCAGTACTTC	CASSKRGDSETQYF
.	.	TRBV9	TRBJ2-2	TGTGCCAGCAGCGTAGCTGGGGGCCTGGGGGAGCTGTTTTTT	CASSVAGGLGELFF
TRBD1	.	TRBV7-2	TRBJ1-2	TGTGCCAGCAGCCTTACCGGGACAGGGACCTATGGCTACACCTTC	CASSLTGTGTYGYTF
.	.	TRBV2	TRBJ1-5	TGTGCCAGCAGTGCAGGATACAATCAGCCCCAGCATTTT	CASSAGYNQPQHF
.	.	TRBV18	TRBJ1-2	TGTGCCAGCTCACCTAAAATCTATGGCTACACCTTC	CASSPKIYGYTF
.	.	TRBV5-1	TRBJ2-1	TGCGCCAGCAGCTTGTATCGGGGGGCCCGCTCCAATGAGCAGTTCTTC	CASSLYRGARSNEQFF
.	once	TRBV5-4	TRBJ2-1	TGTGCCAGCAGCTTTCAGGGGATATACAATGAGCAGTTCTTC	CASSFQGIYNEQFF
TRBD1	.	TRBV5-4	TRBJ2-3	TGTGCCAGCAGCTTCCCCGGACAGGGGATAACAGATACGCAGTATTTT	CASSFPGQGITDTQYF
TRBD1	.	TRBV19	TRBJ2-7	TGTGCCAGTAGTATGTGGGGACAGGCCTACGACGAGCAGTACTTC	CASSMWGQAYDEQYF
.	.	TRBV27	TRBJ1-1	TGTGCCAGCAGGAAACACAGGGACCTTAGGACTGAAGCTTTCTTT	CASRKHRDLRTEAFF
TRBD1	once	TRBV10-3	TRBJ2-7	TGTGCCATCAGTGCTGGACAGGCCTACGAGCAGTACTTC	CAISAGQAYEQYF
TRBD1	.	TRBV18	TRBJ2-4	TGTGCCAGCTCACCGGGACAGACCCTAGCCAAAAACATTCAGTACTTC	CASSPGQTLAKNIQYF
.	once	TRBV19	TRBJ1-6	TGTGCCAGTAGTAAAAGACAGAGCTCCTATAATTCACCCCTCCACTTT	CASSKRQSSYNSPLHF
TRBD1	.	TRBV4-1	TRBJ1-5	TGCGCCAGCAGCCAAGGACCAGCGACAGGGTCGAATCAGCCCCAGCATTTT	CASSQGPATGSNQPQHF
.	.	TRBV19	TRBJ1-2	TGTGCCAGTAGTGAGACATTAATAGGAAGGATTGGCTACACCTTC	CASSETLIGRIGYTF